The 25 T cell receptor beta chains below all came from one sample that was sequenced in a study of T cells in Graves' hyperthyroidism and ophthalmopathy. There were TCR beta CDR3 regions amplified from RNA transcripts. Primed by the HTBI set, a first-round RT-PCR was run on the TCR CDR3. TCRdb independently ran MiXCR on the multiplex PCR reads; one entry per CDR3 protein. Seen here are approximately 400,000 distinct CDR3 sequences, around 16% observed once, and the top ten hold around a quarter. The sequencing sample was made of blood. The receptors shown here come from a woman between 18 and 30 years old with Graves' hyperthyroidism that later progressed to Graves' ophthalmopathy.

This clonotype was seen ten or more times. The chain uses TRBV28 and TRBJ2-2, with a tentative D call TRBD2 (5 bases). The CDR3 runs to 17 residues. The V gene's germline CDR1 is MDHEN and CDR2 SYDVKM. V lost 3 bases and J lost 5, with 19 bases in between. CDR3 residues: CASSFPPREVRTGELFF. The CDR3 coding sequence is TGTGCCAGCAGTTTCCCCCCCCGGGAAGTACGGACCGGGGAGCTGTTTTTT.

The chain links TRBV20-1 to TRBJ2-7, with 7 bases that match TRBD2. The V and J ends lost 6 bases and 0 bases, in that order; junction bases with no gene match: 5. The germline V gene has CDR1 DFQATT and CDR2 SNEGSKA (reference sequence). This CDR3 has 13 amino acids. CDR3 residues: CSAFSGNSYEQYF. The CDR3 DNA reads TGCAGTGCATTCAGCGGGAACTCCTACGAGCAGTACTTC.

This clonotype was seen at least ten times. V is TRBV29-1 and J is TRBJ2-1; D call uncertain. The CDR3 covers 14 residues. The germline V gene has CDR1 SQVTM and CDR2 ANQGSEA. Trimming pared 4 bases from V and 5 bases from J, leaving 15 bases between. The CDR3 loop is CSVGGGDPHNEQFF. The CDR3 DNA reads TGCAGCGTTGGCGGTGGTGACCCCCACAATGAGCAGTTCTTC.

This clonotype has only a few counts. The chain carries TRBV4-2 and TRBJ2-7; the D is unclear. The germline V gene encodes CDR1 LGHNA and CDR2 YNFKEQ. CDR3 length: 14 residues. The V and J ends lost 1 base and 2 bases respectively, with 9 bases between them. CDR3 in amino acids: CASSQVTATYEQYF. The CDR3 region has the DNA TGTGCCAGCAGCCAAGTTACAGCGACCTACGAGCAGTACTTC.

In this sample, this clonotype turned up a few times. The CDR3 loop reads CASSSGTSGIDEQFF. The CDR3 coding sequence is TGTGCCAGCAGCAGCGGGACTAGCGGGATCGATGAGCAGTTCTTC. The V call is TRBV9, the J call TRBJ2-1; 13 nucleotides line up with TRBD2. The V and J ends lost 4 bases and 8 bases, in that order; junction bases with no gene match: 6. CDR1 is SGDLS, CDR2 YYNGEE, per germline. The CDR3 has 15 residues.

This clonotype was seen a few times. With a much larger clone just one base away, this may be a read error. The chain recombines TRBV5-1 with TRBJ1-1, with D possibly TRBD1 on 5 matching bases. The CDR3 has 14 residues. The V end lost 9 bases, the J end lost 1 base, and 16 bases lay between the germline ends. The germline gives CDR1 SGHRS, CDR2 YFSETQ. The chain's CDR3 is CANRISNSNTEAFF. The CDR3 coding sequence is TGCGCCAACAGGATTTCGAACTCGAACACTGAAGCTTTCTTT.

The gene calls are TRBV14 and TRBJ1-5, with D hard to call. The V gene's germline CDR1 is SGHDN and CDR2 FVKESK. The V gene lost 4 bases and the J gene lost 7 bases, with 8 bases spanning the gap. The CDR3 totals 12 residues. CDR3 in amino acids: CASSLVEQPQHF. The CDR3 nucleotides are TGTGCCAGCAGCCTCGTAGAACAGCCCCAGCATTTT.

The chain couples TRBV27 to TRBJ1-5; D call uncertain. The germline V gene has CDR1 MNHEY and CDR2 SMNVEV (reference sequence). Trimming removed 5 bases from V and 0 bases from J, with 8 bases in between. This CDR3 is 14 amino acids long. The CDR3 region is CASSPIYSNQPQHF. CDR3 nucleotides: TGTGCCAGCAGTCCGATATATAGCAATCAGCCCCAGCATTTT.

This clonotype was observed at least ten times. The chain links TRBV12-3 or TRBV12-4 to TRBJ2-7, with TRBD2 matching 9 bases. The CDR3 has 16 residues. Trimming removed 5 bases from V and 3 bases from J; junction bases left unmatched: 11. The CDR3 sequence: CASSPGVAGEFYEQYF. DNA of the CDR3: TGTGCCAGCAGTCCCGGAGTAGCGGGAGAATTCTACGAGCAGTACTTC.

Many counts were recorded for this clonotype. The CDR3 loop is CASSPPGGRLRLAGGNWSTDTQYF. The CDR3 DNA reads as TGTGCCAGCAGTCCGCCGGGGGGACGACTAAGGCTAGCGGGAGGAAATTGGAGCACAGATACGCAGTATTTT. The genes are TRBV28 and TRBJ2-3; 11 bases line up with TRBD2. Germline V gene data show CDR1 as MDHEN and CDR2 as SYDVKM. With 5 bases clipped from V and 0 bases from J, the junction kept 28 bases outside the gene matches. The CDR3 consists of 24 residues.

This clonotype was seen a handful of times. J is TRBJ2-1 and V is TRBV10-3; TRBD1 matches 11 bases. The V gene's germline CDR1 is ENHRY and CDR2 SYGVKD. V was pared by 5 bases and J by 4 bases, with 7 bases of the junction left unmatched. CDR3 length: 16 residues. As DNA, the CDR3 is TGTGCCATCAGTAATAGGGGACAGGGGGTTTACAATGAGCAGTTCTTC. This sequence encodes CAISNRGQGVYNEQFF.

This clonotype has just a few counts. The V call is TRBV6-1, the J call TRBJ2-1; D is unresolved. Trimming stripped 8 bases from V and 8 bases from J, with 19 bases between. CDR1 and CDR2 from the germline V gene are MNHNS and SASEGT. This CDR3 comprises 14 residues. In DNA form, the CDR3 reads TGTGCCAGCCTTGGGGTTCCTATATACGATGAGCAGTTCTTC. It is translated as CASLGVPIYDEQFF.

There are many counts of this clonotype. V usage is TRBV28 and J usage is TRBJ2-7; TRBD2 matches 11 bases. Germline V lookup: CDR1 MDHEN, CDR2 SYDVKM. The junction had 6 bases not matched to a gene; V was cut back by 7 bases and J by 4 bases. The CDR3 is made up of 14 amino acids. The CDR3 DNA reads as TGTGCCAGCATTACTAGCGGGAGACCATACGAGCAGTACTTC. It is translated as CASITSGRPYEQYF.

The chain recombines TRBV6-5 with TRBJ2-7, with TRBD1 matching over 7 bases. J gave up 5 bases and V 4 bases, and 5 bases lay outside the gene matches. The CDR3 sequence is 13 residues long. The V gene's germline CDR1 is MNHEY and CDR2 SVGAGI. The DNA of the CDR3 is TGTGCCAGCAGTTTCAACAGGGGTCACGAGCAGTACTTC. Protein sequence: CASSFNRGHEQYF.

The chain couples TRBV19 to TRBJ2-1, with unresolved D. CDR1 is LNHDA, CDR2 SQIVND, per germline (reference sequence). The CDR3 extends over 15 amino acids. Deletions cut 7 bases from V and 0 bases from J, with 13 bases between. The CDR3 DNA reads as TGTGCCAGTACAGAGTATCCCCCCTCCTACAATGAGCAGTTCTTC. Its translation is CASTEYPPSYNEQFF. The full variable domain, completed using reference TRBV19 and TRBJ2-1, is DGGITQSPKYLFRKEGQNVTLSCEQNLNHDAMYWYRQDPGQGLRLIYYSQIVNDFQKGDIAEGYSVSREKKESFPLTVTSAQKNPTAFYLCASTEYPPSYNEQFFGPGTRLTVL.

This clonotype was seen just once. The chain joins TRBV5-4 to TRBJ1-2; D remains ambiguous. Germline CDR1 reads SGHNT; CDR2 reads YYREEE (reference sequence). This CDR3 has 14 residues. Trimming pared 3 bases from V and 2 bases from J, leaving 11 bases between. CDR3 residues: CASSSGRENYGYTF. The CDR3 bases are TGTGCCAGCAGCTCCGGACGGGAGAACTATGGCTACACCTTC.

The chain carries TRBV4-2 and TRBJ1-1; no definite D call. This CDR3 spans 15 amino acids. Trimming left V 2 bases short and J 4 bases short, with 14 bases between. The germline V gene encodes CDR1 LGHNA and CDR2 YNFKEQ. This CDR3 reads CASSQRLFLITEAFF. The DNA of the CDR3 is TGTGCCAGCAGCCAAAGATTATTCCTTATCACTGAAGCTTTCTTT.

This chain links TRBV4-3 with TRBJ2-7; D is unresolved. The length of the CDR3 is 13 residues. Germline V gene sequence: CDR1 LGHNA, CDR2 YSLEER. The V end lost 0 bases, the J end lost 3 bases, and 6 bases lay between the germline ends. The CDR3 nucleotides are TGCGCCAGCAGCCAAGATCTGGACTACGAGCAGTACTTC. Residues: CASSQDLDYEQYF.

The chain combines TRBV19 with TRBJ1-1; a possible D gene is TRBD1 (6 bases). This CDR3 contains 14 residues. Germline V gene lookup returns CDR1 LNHDA and CDR2 SQIVND (reference sequence). V was clipped by 5 bases and J by 3 bases, with 13 bases between them. The CDR3 DNA reads TGTGCCAGTAGTGTAGCACAGGGTGACACTGAAGCTTTCTTT. It yields the protein CASSVAQGDTEAFF.

This clonotype was counted at least ten times. The chain uses TRBV5-1 and TRBJ1-1, with D uncertain. In germline, CDR1 is SGHRS, CDR2 YFSETQ. Trimming took 4 bases from V and 2 from J, leaving 15 bases between them. The CDR3 loop spans 15 amino acids. CDR3: CASSPQLSSNTEAFF. The CDR3 DNA follows: TGCGCCAGCAGCCCCCAACTGTCTTCAAACACTGAAGCTTTCTTT.

The CDR3 region is CSARTRTGGNQPQHF. CDR3 sequence (DNA): TGCAGTGCCCGGACCCGGACAGGGGGCAATCAGCCCCAGCATTTT. The rearrangement uses TRBV20-1 and TRBJ1-5; 9 bases align to TRBD1. Losses at the gene ends were 6 bases for V and 2 bases for J; bases not matched to a gene: 8. This CDR3 has 15 residues. Germline CDR1 is DFQATT and CDR2 is SNEGSKA (reference sequence).

This clonotype was seen at least ten times. This chain links TRBV13 with TRBJ2-1; 14 bases are shared with TRBD2. Germline lookup yields CDR1 PRHDT and CDR2 FYEKMQ (reference sequence). V gave up 5 bases and J gave up 7 bases; unmatched junction bases: 7. The CDR3 runs to 16 residues. The CDR3 coding sequence is TGTGCCAGCAGCGCCGTGGGACTAGCGGGAGAAAATGAGCAGTTCTTC. Protein: CASSAVGLAGENEQFF.

V and J are TRBV24-1 and TRBJ2-5, with TRBD2 matching 8 bases. The CDR3 covers 15 residues. V shed 2 bases and J 5 bases; nucleotides not matched to a gene: 6. CDR1 KGHDR and CDR2 SFDVKD come from the germline V gene. In DNA form, the CDR3 reads TGTGCCACCAGTGATTCCGGGACGGGAGGGGAGACCCAGTACTTC. Protein product: CATSDSGTGGETQYF.

The V gene is TRBV6-1, the J gene TRBJ2-1; TRBD2 agrees at 13 bases. Per germline, CDR1 MNHNS and CDR2 SASEGT. The V and J ends lost 5 bases and 3 bases, in that order; junction bases with no gene match: 4. CDR3 length: 16 residues. The CDR3 sequence: CASSRTSGSFYNEQFF. Written as DNA, the CDR3 is TGTGCCAGCAGTCGGACTAGCGGGAGTTTCTACAATGAGCAGTTCTTC.

This clonotype was recorded a few times. The V gene is TRBV9, the J gene TRBJ2-1; TRBD2 agrees at 7 bases. V lost 0 bases and J lost 4; bases outside the gene matches: 4. The germline V gene has CDR1 SGDLS and CDR2 YYNGEE. CDR3 length: 15 residues. The CDR3 sequence is CASSVGGRSYNEQFF. CDR3 DNA: TGTGCCAGCAGCGTAGGCGGGAGATCGTACAATGAGCAGTTCTTC.